The entry below gives a single T cell receptor (beta chain) sequence along with its context. In germline, CDR1 is MNHNY, CDR2 SVGAGI (reference sequence). The V gene end was trimmed by 6 bases and the J gene end by 0 bases; junction bases not matched to a gene: 5. The CDR3 runs 15 residues. The data derive from a study of control samples from healthy donors and cancer patients. This table comes from immunoSEQ multiplex PCR, and its TCRdb copy is limited to in-frame clones, with some not included. The sample has about 180,000 clones, around 90% seen once; the top ten hold just over 1.4%. This rearrangement joins TRBV6-6 to TRBJ1-5; TRBD1 aligns across 7 bases. This sequence originates from a woman aged 50 to 65 in good health. The sequenced sample was blood. This chain's CDR3 is CASRRQGDSNQPQHF. CDR3 sequence (DNA): TGTGCCAGCAGGAGACAGGGAGATAGCAATCAGCCCCAGCATTTT.